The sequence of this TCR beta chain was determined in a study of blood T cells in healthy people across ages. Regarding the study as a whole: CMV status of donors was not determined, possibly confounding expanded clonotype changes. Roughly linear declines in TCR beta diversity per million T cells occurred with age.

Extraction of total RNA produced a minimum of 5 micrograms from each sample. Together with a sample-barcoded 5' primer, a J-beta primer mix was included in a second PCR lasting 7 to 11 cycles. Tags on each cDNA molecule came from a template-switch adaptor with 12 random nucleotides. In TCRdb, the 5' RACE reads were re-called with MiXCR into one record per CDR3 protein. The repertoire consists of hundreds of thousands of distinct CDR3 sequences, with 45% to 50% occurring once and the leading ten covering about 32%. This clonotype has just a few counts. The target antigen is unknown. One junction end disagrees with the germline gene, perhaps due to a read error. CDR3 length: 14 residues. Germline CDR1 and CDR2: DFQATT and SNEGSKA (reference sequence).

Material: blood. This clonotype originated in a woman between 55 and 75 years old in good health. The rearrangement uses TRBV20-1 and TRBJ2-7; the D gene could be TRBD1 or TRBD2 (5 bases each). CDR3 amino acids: CSARDRGAGYEQYF. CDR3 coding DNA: TGCAGTGCTCGAGATCGTGGGGCGGGCTACGAGCAGTACTTC.